What follows is one T cell receptor (beta chain) and its context. Profiling relied on immunoSEQ multiplex PCR, and the TCRdb table lists in-frame clones only, not all of them. The table shows some 160,000 clones, with roughly four fifths occurring only once. The data were taken from a study of blood T cell repertoires in COVID-19. About the study: The United States, Italy and Spain were the sources of the acute and convalescent COVID-19 samples. In each case, the material was cDNA or gDNA derived from T cells, B-cell-depleted T cells, or PBMCs.

Trimming took off 4 bases at V and 0 bases at J, with 9 bases between the two ends. This CDR3 region has 14 residues. CDR1 is MNHEY, CDR2 SVGAGI, per germline. This chain joins TRBV6-5 and TRBJ1-1; D uncertain. Sequencing was performed on peripheral blood. The sequence was collected from a woman of 80 years or more with acute or convalescent COVID-19. The CDR3 nucleotides read TGTGCCAGCAGTTGGGGAGACATGAACACTGAAGCTTTCTTT. This sequence encodes CASSWGDMNTEAFF.